The 9 T cell receptor beta chains listed next were all sequenced from one sample in a study of technical replicates of blood from a handful of donors. Profiled with immunoSEQ multiplex PCR; TCRdb holds only in-frame clones, not every one. The sample lists approximately 12,000 clones, around 93% occurring once. Sequenced sample: PBMCs. All receptors come from a human donor in good health.

CDR3 DNA: TGTGCCAGCAGCCAAATTGAAGGACTAGCGGGCGGGGAGCTGTTTTTT. Translated: CASSQIEGLAGGELFF. This chain uses TRBV4-2 with TRBJ2-2; 11 nucleotides align to TRBD2. The CDR3 runs to 16 residues. With V trimmed by 2 bases and J by 7 bases, 6 bases remained unmatched. The germline gives CDR1 LGHNA, CDR2 YNFKEQ.

The J gene is TRBJ2-7, the V gene TRBV25-1, with 7 bases identical to TRBD2. This CDR3 has 15 amino acids. Germline assignment: CDR1 MGHDK and CDR2 SYGVNS. With V trimmed by 2 bases and J by 3 bases, 7 bases remained unmatched. CDR3 sequence: CASSEVGGEGYEQYF. The CDR3 DNA is TGTGCCAGCAGTGAAGTCGGAGGGGAGGGCTACGAGCAGTACTTC.

The chain has TRBV7-2 and TRBJ1-2, with D hard to call. V was pared by 1 base and J by 1 base, with 13 bases between. Germline values: CDR1 SGHTA, CDR2 FQGNSA. There are 16 residues in the CDR3. The CDR3 here is CASSLVFGGDNYGYTF. CDR3 nucleotides: TGTGCCAGCAGCTTAGTTTTCGGCGGGGATAACTATGGCTACACCTTC.

CDR3 DNA: TGTGCCAGCAGGGGGACAGGGGGGATCGGGGGCTACACCTTC. This gives the protein CASRGTGGIGGYTF. The chain recombines TRBV5-6 with TRBJ1-2; 11 bases fit TRBD1. Germline V gives CDR1 SGHDT, CDR2 YYEEEE. After removal of 5 bases from V and 8 bases from J, the junction contained 8 bases not matched to a gene. This CDR3 region has 14 residues. Looking up the rest from reference TRBV5-6 and TRBJ1-2 gives the full variable domain: DAGVTQSPTHLIKTRGQQVTLRCSPKSGHDTVSWYQQALGQGPQFIFQYYEEEERQRGNFPDRFSGHQFPNYSSELNVNALLLGDSALYLCASRGTGGIGGYTFGSGTRLTVV.

CDR3: CAWSSLAGAYNEQFF. CDR3 sequence (DNA): TGTGCCTGGAGCTCTCTAGCGGGAGCATACAATGAGCAGTTCTTC. The chain employs TRBV30 and TRBJ2-1; TRBD2 matches at 10 bases. The J segment lost 4 bases and the V segment lost 3 bases, leaving 6 bases of the junction unmatched. The germline V gene encodes CDR1 GTSNPN and CDR2 SVGIG (reference sequence). The length of the CDR3 is 15 residues.

The V and J genes are TRBV27 and TRBJ1-1, with a weak D call TRBD1 (5 bases). The V end was cut by 3 bases, the J end by 3 bases, with 20 bases between. Germline assignment: CDR1 MNHEY and CDR2 SMNVEV (reference sequence). The CDR3 has 17 amino acids. CDR3 region: CASSFLPGTGLDTEAFF. The DNA for the CDR3 is TGTGCCAGCAGTTTCCTCCCAGGGACTGGATTGGACACTGAAGCTTTCTTT.

V and J are TRBV6-1 and TRBJ1-1, with D unclear. The CDR3 is 15 amino acids. Germline assignment: CDR1 MNHNS and CDR2 SASEGT. Trimming took 7 bases from V and 2 from J, leaving 17 bases between them. In nucleotides, the CDR3 is TGTGCCAGCATCAAAGGGCGGGATCGTAACACTGAAGCTTTCTTT. Translation gives CASIKGRDRNTEAFF.

The chain combines TRBV4-2 with TRBJ2-3; TRBD2 agrees at 10 bases. Germline CDR1 LGHNA, CDR2 YNFKEQ. After removal of 0 bases from V and 6 bases from J, the junction contained 6 bases not matched to a gene. There are 16 residues in the CDR3. CDR3 protein: CASSQESGRAKDTQYF. DNA of the CDR3: TGTGCCAGCAGCCAAGAAAGCGGGAGGGCCAAGGATACGCAGTATTTT.

The CDR3 DNA reads TGTGCCAGCCATAACCAGGGGGCTTACGAGCAGTACTTC. This encodes CASHNQGAYEQYF. This rearrangement joins TRBV11-2 to TRBJ2-7; 8 nucleotides align to TRBD1. The germline V gene has CDR1 SGHAT and CDR2 FQNNGV. Germline trimming cut 8 bases from V and 4 bases from J; bases unmatched to any gene: 7. The CDR3 has 13 residues.